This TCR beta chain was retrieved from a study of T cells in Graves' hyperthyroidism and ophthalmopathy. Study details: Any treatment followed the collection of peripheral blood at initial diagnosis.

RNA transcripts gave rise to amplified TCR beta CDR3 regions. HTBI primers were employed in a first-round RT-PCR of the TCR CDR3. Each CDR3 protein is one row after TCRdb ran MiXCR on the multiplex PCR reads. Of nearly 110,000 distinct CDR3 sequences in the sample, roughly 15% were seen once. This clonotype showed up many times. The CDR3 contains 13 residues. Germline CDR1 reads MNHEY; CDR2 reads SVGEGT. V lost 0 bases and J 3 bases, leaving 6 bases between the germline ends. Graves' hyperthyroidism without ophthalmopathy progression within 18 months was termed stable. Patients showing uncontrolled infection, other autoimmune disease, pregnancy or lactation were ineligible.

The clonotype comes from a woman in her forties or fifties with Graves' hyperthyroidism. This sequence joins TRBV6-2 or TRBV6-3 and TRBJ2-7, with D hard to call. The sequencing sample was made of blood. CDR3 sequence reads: CASSYSTGYEQYF. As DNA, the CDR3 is TGTGCCAGCAGTTACTCGACTGGCTACGAGCAGTACTTC.